This T cell receptor beta chain was captured by sequencing in a study of blood T cell repertoires in COVID-19. Study context: The United States, Italy and Spain supplied acute and convalescent COVID-19 samples. The cDNA or gDNA used as material had been derived from T cells, B-cell-depleted T cells, or PBMCs.

Generated by immunoSEQ multiplex PCR, the TCRdb table keeps only in-frame clones and is missing some. The sample contains approximately 150,000 clones, about four fifths of which appear only once. The CDR3 is 14 amino acids. V lost 10 bases, J lost 5 bases, and 20 bases lay in between. CDR1 is MDHEN and CDR2 is SYDVKM in the germline V gene. V gene TRBV28 combines with J gene TRBJ1-2; D may be TRBD1 (6 bases). The sequenced sample was peripheral blood. The receptor comes from a woman in her 70s who had recovered from COVID-19. CDR3 protein: CATRGGAYSYGYTF. In DNA, the CDR3 is TGTGCCACCCGGGGGGGGGCATATAGTTATGGCTACACCTTC.